This T cell receptor (beta chain) was recovered during a study of blood T cell repertoires in COVID-19. Study summary: Collection of acute and convalescent COVID-19 samples took place in the United States, Italy and Spain. Sources were T cells, B-cell-depleted T cells, or PBMCs; the material itself was cDNA or gDNA.

Germline trimming cut 5 bases from V and 13 bases from J; bases unmatched to any gene: 11. Germline V CDR1 and CDR2: MNHEY, SMNVEV (reference sequence). This CDR3 has 16 amino acids. Here immunoSEQ multiplex PCR was the method, and the copy in TCRdb shows in-frame clones only, minus some. Of 90,000 to 100,000 clones in the sample, around nine tenths were seen once. This TCR was recovered from a man aged 45 to 65 with acute or convalescent COVID-19. Sequencing was carried out using peripheral blood. This chain uses TRBV27 with TRBJ2-1; the match to TRBD2 covers 16 bases. The CDR3: CASSIRSGLAGGAQFF. The CDR3 nucleotides read TGTGCCAGCAGTATCCGATCGGGACTAGCGGGAGGGGCCCAGTTCTTC.